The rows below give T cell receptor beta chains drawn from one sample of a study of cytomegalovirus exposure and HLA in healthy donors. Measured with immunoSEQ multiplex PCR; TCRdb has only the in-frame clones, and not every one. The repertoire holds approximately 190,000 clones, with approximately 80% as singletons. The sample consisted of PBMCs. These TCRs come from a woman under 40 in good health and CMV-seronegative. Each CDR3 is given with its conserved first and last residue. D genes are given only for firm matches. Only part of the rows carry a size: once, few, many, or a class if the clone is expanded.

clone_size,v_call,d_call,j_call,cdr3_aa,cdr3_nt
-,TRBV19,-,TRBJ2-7,CASEGSRVSGEQYF,TGTGCCAGTGAAGGATCGAGGGTTTCGGGGGAGCAGTACTTC
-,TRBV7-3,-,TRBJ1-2,CASGQLVPNYGYTF,TGTGCCAGCGGACAGTTAGTTCCTAACTATGGCTACACCTTC
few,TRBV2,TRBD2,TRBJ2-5,CASSEPMGLGGQETQYF,TGTGCCAGCAGTGAACCTATGGGACTAGGAGGCCAAGAGACCCAGTACTTC
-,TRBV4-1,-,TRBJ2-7,CASSQERSSYEQYF,TGCGCCAGCAGCCAAGAGAGGAGCTCCTACGAGCAGTACTTC
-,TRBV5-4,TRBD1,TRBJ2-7,CASSLNRGQLTYKEYF,TGTGCCAGCAGCTTAAACAGGGGGCAACTGACTTACAAGGAGTACTTC
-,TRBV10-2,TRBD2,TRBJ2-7,CASSTGTSFRYEQYF,TGCGCCAGCAGTACCGGGACTAGCTTTAGGTACGAGCAGTACTTC
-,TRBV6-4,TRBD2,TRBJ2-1,CASSDFAGVGNEQFF,TGTGCCAGCAGTGACTTTGCGGGGGTAGGCAATGAGCAGTTCTTC
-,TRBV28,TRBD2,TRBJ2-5,CASSPTLAEGETQYF,TGTGCCAGCAGCCCAACCCTAGCGGAGGGGGAGACCCAGTACTTC
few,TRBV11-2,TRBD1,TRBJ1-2,CASSFGTGVGYTF,TGTGCCAGCAGCTTCGGGACAGGGGTTGGCTACACCTTC
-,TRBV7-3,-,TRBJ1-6,CASSQNPGTYNSPLHF,TGTGCCAGCAGCCAGAATCCCGGGACCTATAATTCACCCCTCCACTTT
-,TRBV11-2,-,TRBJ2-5,CASSLSQGRETQYF,TGTGCCAGCAGCTTAAGCCAGGGAAGGGAGACCCAGTACTTC
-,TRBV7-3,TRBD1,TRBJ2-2,CASSPSGRGQTGELFF,TGTGCCAGCAGCCCATCGGGCAGGGGGCAAACCGGGGAGCTGTTTTTT
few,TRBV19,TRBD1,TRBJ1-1,CASSVTGTGFTEAFF,TGTGCCAGTAGTGTCACCGGGACAGGGTTCACTGAAGCTTTCTTT
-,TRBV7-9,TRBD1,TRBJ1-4,CASSYTGGSGEKLFF,TGTGCCAGCAGCTACACAGGGGGCTCGGGGGAAAAACTGTTTTTT
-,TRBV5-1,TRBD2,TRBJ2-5,CASSLSGAGGETQYF,TGCGCCAGCAGCTTAAGCGGGGCCGGGGGAGAGACCCAGTACTTC
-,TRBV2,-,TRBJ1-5,CASSEETGDQPQHF,TGTGCCAGCAGTGAAGAGACGGGGGATCAGCCCCAGCATTTT
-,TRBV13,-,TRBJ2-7,CASSPGTPGSYEQYF,TGTGCCAGCAGCCCAGGGACACCGGGCTCCTACGAGCAGTACTTC
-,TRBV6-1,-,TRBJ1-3,CASSEARHSGNTIYF,TGTGCCAGCAGTGAAGCCAGGCACTCTGGAAACACCATATATTTT
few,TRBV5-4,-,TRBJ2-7,CASSLSSRYEQYF,TGTGCCAGCAGCTTGAGTAGCCGCTACGAGCAGTACTTC
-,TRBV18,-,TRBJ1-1,CASSPDSYMNTEAFF,TGTGCCAGCTCACCCGACAGCTACATGAACACTGAAGCTTTCTTT
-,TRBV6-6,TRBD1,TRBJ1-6,CASGGQRNSPLHF,TGTGCCAGCGGGGGACAGAGAAATTCACCCCTCCACTTT
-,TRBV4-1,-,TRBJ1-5,CASSQVIRQTYQPQHF,TGCGCCAGCAGCCAAGTTATCCGACAGACCTATCAGCCCCAGCATTTT
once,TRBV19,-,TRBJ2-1,CASSATTYNEQFF,TGTGCCAGTAGTGCAACTACCTACAATGAGCAGTTCTTC
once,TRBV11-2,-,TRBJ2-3,CASSSRGSSTDTQYF,TGTGCCAGCAGTTCCAGAGGCTCTAGCACAGATACGCAGTATTTT
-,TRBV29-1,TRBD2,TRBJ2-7,CSVVLAGAGEQYF,TGCAGCGTTGTTTTGGCGGGAGCTGGTGAGCAGTACTTC
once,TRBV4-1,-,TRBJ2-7,CASSQALQVLSYEQYF,TGCGCCAGCAGCCAAGCCCTACAGGTTCTAAGCTACGAGCAGTACTTC
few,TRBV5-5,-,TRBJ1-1,CASSFGIGGTEAFF,TGTGCCAGCAGCTTTGGGATAGGGGGCACTGAAGCTTTCTTT
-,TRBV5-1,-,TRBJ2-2,CASSLGTATGELFF,TGCGCCAGCAGCTTGGGGACAGCCACCGGGGAGCTGTTTTTT
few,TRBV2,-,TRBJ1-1,CASNIRRQGEAFF,TGTGCCAGTAACATCAGGAGGCAGGGGGAAGCTTTCTTT
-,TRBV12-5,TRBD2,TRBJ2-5,CASARGEVETRYF,TGTGCTAGTGCCCGGGGGGAGGTCGAGACCCGGTACTTC
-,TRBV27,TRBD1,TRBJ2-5,CASSLIGAGGKLETQYF,TGTGCCAGCAGTTTAATTGGGGCAGGGGGCAAGTTGGAGACCCAGTACTTC
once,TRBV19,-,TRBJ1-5,CASSDARGGVSNQPQHF,TGTGCCAGTAGTGACGCCCGGGGGGGGGTGAGCAATCAGCCCCAGCATTTT
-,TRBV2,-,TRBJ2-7,CASSENRPRGGYEQYF,TGTGCCAGCAGTGAAAACCGGCCTAGGGGCGGCTACGAGCAGTACTTC
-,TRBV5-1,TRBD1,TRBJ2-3,CASSLAGQGSTDTQYF,TGCGCCAGCAGCTTAGCAGGACAGGGGAGCACAGATACGCAGTATTTT
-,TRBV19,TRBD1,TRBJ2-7,CASSIGGGTGTYEQYF,TGTGCCAGTAGTATAGGGGGCGGGACAGGTACCTACGAGCAGTACTTC
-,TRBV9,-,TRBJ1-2,CASRSNREIYGYTF,TGTGCCAGCAGAAGTAACAGGGAAATATATGGCTACACCTTC
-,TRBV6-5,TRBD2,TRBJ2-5,CASSYGTSVETQYF,TGTGCCAGCAGTTACGGGACTAGCGTTGAGACCCAGTACTTC
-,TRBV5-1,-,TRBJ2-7,CASSRQADKRYEQYF,TGCGCCAGCAGCAGACAGGCGGACAAACGCTACGAGCAGTACTTC